The next 20 T cell receptor beta chains were all read from a single sample in a study of T cell repertoires in cytomegalovirus infection. For these TCRs, the target antigens are not known. TCRdb reprocessed the reads via MiXCR and lists one record per CDR3 protein. In the table there are around 710,000 distinct CDR3 sequences, 25% to 30% of which are singletons. The sample in question was cultured CD8+ T cells from PBMCs, obtained from culture after CMV antigen stimulation. The receptors stem from a human donor in good health (CMV status not recorded). Some clones in this sample may be carry-over from other donors' samples.

The chain uses TRBV27 and TRBJ1-4; TRBD1 is a possible D gene (5 bases). The CDR3 has 14 residues. Germline V CDR1 and CDR2: MNHEY, SMNVEV (reference sequence). Between the trimmed V and J ends, which lost 3 bases and 4 bases, there was a span of 9 bases. CDR3 protein: CASSFGGVNEKLFF. The CDR3 DNA sequence: TGTGCCAGCAGTTTCGGGGGGGTTAATGAAAAACTGTTTTTT.

This clonotype has more than one count but fewer than ten. V is TRBV27 and J is TRBJ1-6; TRBD1 is a possible D gene (5 bases). The V and J ends lost 3 bases and 7 bases respectively, with 13 bases between them. Germline V CDR1 and CDR2: MNHEY, SMNVEV (reference sequence). This CDR3 region has 15 residues. The CDR3 spells CASSFRGRVNSPLHF. Written as DNA, the CDR3 is TGTGCCAGCAGTTTTCGGGGCAGGGTAAATTCACCCCTCCACTTT.

V gene TRBV6-6 combines with J gene TRBJ2-7; the match to TRBD2 covers 11 bases. The CDR3 consists of 16 residues. V was pared by 5 bases and J by 2 bases, with 8 bases of the junction left unmatched. CDR1 MNHNY and CDR2 SVGAGI come from the germline V gene (reference sequence). CDR3 DNA sequence: TGTGCCAGCAGTGGTCTGGGACTAGCGGCTCCCTACGAGCAGTACTTC. Translation gives CASSGLGLAAPYEQYF.

This sequence joins TRBV20-1 and TRBJ1-5; perhaps TRBD1 as D (6 bases). The CDR3 is made up of 17 amino acids. V was trimmed by 6 bases and J by 4 bases, leaving 25 bases between them. CDR1 is DFQATT, CDR2 SNEGSKA, per germline (reference sequence). CDR3 bases: TGCAGTGCAGTTTTAAGGGGGAGCAGGTCGTGGAATCAGCCCCAGCATTTT. Its protein product is CSAVLRGSRSWNQPQHF.

The chain is built from TRBV7-9 and TRBJ2-7; tentative D call: TRBD1 (6 bases). CDR1 SEHNR and CDR2 FQNEAQ come from the germline V gene (reference sequence). Between the trimmed V and J ends, which lost 4 bases and 0 bases, there was a span of 13 bases. CDR3 length: 15 residues. CDR3 DNA: TGTGCCAGCAGCTCACCCGGGACATCCTCCTACGAGCAGTACTTC. This sequence encodes CASSSPGTSSYEQYF. The full variable domain, with the rest looked up from reference TRBV7-9 and TRBJ2-7, is DTGVSQNPRHKITKRGQNVTFRCDPISEHNRLYWYRQTLGQGPEFLTYFQNEAQLEKSRLLSDRFSAERPKGSFSTLEIQRTEQGDSAMYLCASSSPGTSSYEQYFGPGTRLTVT.

This chain links TRBV2 with TRBJ1-2, with unresolved D. The CDR3 loop spans 11 amino acids. The germline V gene encodes CDR1 SNHLY and CDR2 FYNNEI. V dropped 11 bases and J dropped 4 bases, with 11 bases sitting between them. CDR3 sequence (DNA): TGTGCCGACAAGCTTAGCTATGGCTACACCTTC. It translates to CADKLSYGYTF.

In this sample, this clonotype turned up many times. This chain joins TRBV7-2 and TRBJ1-1; possible D gene TRBD1, 5 bases. The CDR3 covers 15 residues. The ends were cut back, 1 base at V and 6 bases at J, with 15 bases in the middle. CDR1 and CDR2 (germline): SGHTA, FQGNSA. The CDR3: CASSLVLGDGAEAFF. The CDR3 DNA reads as TGTGCCAGCAGCTTAGTACTGGGGGATGGCGCTGAAGCTTTCTTT.

The V and J genes are TRBV6-2 or TRBV6-3 and TRBJ2-7; D unresolved. V was pared by 4 bases and J by 1 base, with 14 bases between. The CDR3 has 15 residues. Germline loops: CDR1 MNHEY, CDR2 SVGEGT. The DNA of the CDR3 is TGTGCCAGCAGTTTTTGGACGGGCAATTCCTACGAGCAGTACGTC. Encoded protein: CASSFWTGNSYEQYV.

This clonotype was found a few times. The chain joins TRBV7-9 to TRBJ1-1; a possible D gene is TRBD1 (5 bases). The V end lost 4 bases, the J end lost 0 bases, and 15 bases lay between the germline ends. The CDR3 is made up of 16 amino acids. Germline-derived CDR1 and CDR2 are SEHNR and FQNEAQ (reference sequence). The DNA for the CDR3 is TGTGCCAGCAGCTCGTCCAACCGGGACCTGAACACTGAAGCTTTCTTT. It yields the protein CASSSSNRDLNTEAFF. The full variable domain, in which reference TRBV7-9 and TRBJ1-1 provide the parts outside the CDR3, is DTGVSQNPRHKITKRGQNVTFRCDPISEHNRLYWYRQTLGQGPEFLTYFQNEAQLEKSRLLSDRFSAERPKGSFSTLEIQRTEQGDSAMYLCASSSSNRDLNTEAFFGQGTRLTVV.

This chain uses TRBV7-9 with TRBJ2-7; D remains ambiguous. This CDR3 is built from 14 residues. V was cut by 5 bases and J by 2 bases, with 13 bases left in between. The germline gives CDR1 SEHNR, CDR2 FQNEAQ (reference sequence). The CDR3 coding sequence is TGTGCCAGCAGCCCCGTCCAGTCGACCTACGAGCAGTACTTC. This translates into CASSPVQSTYEQYF.

This clonotype was recorded at least ten times. CDR3 bases: TGTGCCAGCAGCCCCCGTGGTAGCGGGGATTACGAGCAGTACTTC. This translates into CASSPRGSGDYEQYF. The gene calls are TRBV7-2 and TRBJ2-7; 8 nucleotides match TRBD2. CDR3 size: 15 residues. Losses at the gene ends were 5 bases for V and 4 bases for J; bases not matched to a gene: 10. Germline V gives CDR1 SGHTA, CDR2 FQGNSA.

At least ten counts were recorded for this clonotype. The V gene is TRBV7-8, the J gene TRBJ1-3, with D unclear. This CDR3 region has 16 residues. V shed 7 bases and J shed 0 bases, with 16 bases lying between them. Germline V CDR1 and CDR2: SGHVS, FQNEAQ. CDR3 sequence: CASTPGPGISGNTIYF. The CDR3, as DNA: TGTGCCAGCACCCCGGGCCCAGGAATCTCTGGAAACACCATATATTTT. Full variable domain (remainder filled in from reference TRBV7-8 and TRBJ1-3): GAGVSQSPRYKVAKRGQDVALRCDPISGHVSLFWYQQALGQGPEFLTYFQNEAQLDKSGLPSDRFFAERPEGSVSTLKIQRTQQEDSAVYLCASTPGPGISGNTIYFGEGSWLTVV.

In its sample, this clonotype was seen many times. V is TRBV7-8 and J is TRBJ2-1; D might be TRBD1 or TRBD2, each matching 6 bases. Trimming took 5 bases from V and 10 from J, leaving 12 bases between them. Germline lookup yields CDR1 SGHVS and CDR2 FQNEAQ. This CDR3 has 12 residues. Here the CDR3 reads CASSGGGPEQFF. DNA for the CDR3: TGTGCCAGCAGCGGAGGGGGGCCGGAGCAGTTCTTC.

The V and J genes are TRBV19 and TRBJ1-1; 8 positions agree with TRBD1. The CDR3 contains 16 residues. V was clipped by 4 bases and J by 0 bases; unmatched bases: 7. The germline CDR1 and CDR2 sequences are LNHDA and SQIVND (reference sequence). The CDR3 nucleotides are TGTGCCAGTAGTACACATGGACAGGGATTGAACACTGAAGCTTTCTTT. Translated: CASSTHGQGLNTEAFF.

In this sample, this clonotype turned up a few times. The chain couples TRBV12-5 to TRBJ2-3; D is tentatively TRBD1 or TRBD2 (5 bases each). CDR3 length: 18 amino acids. The germline gives CDR1 LGHNT, CDR2 FRNRAP. V was pared by 0 bases and J by 0 bases, with 16 bases between. The CDR3 coding sequence is TGTGCTAGTGGTTTGGTACTAGAGGACACGGATAGCACAGATACGCAGTATTTT. Translation: CASGLVLEDTDSTDTQYF.

In its sample, this clonotype was seen many times. Germline is not matched at one junction end, which may reflect a read error. The V call is TRBV12-3 or TRBV12-4, the J call TRBJ1-4; no clear D gene. CDR3 length equals 19 residues. CDR3 bases: TGTGCCAGCAGATTAGAAGGTGGGGTACCCCGCAGAACTAATGAAAAACTGTTTTTT. Its protein is CASRLEGGVPRRTNEKLFF.

This clonotype was recorded a few times. The rearrangement links TRBV4-1 to TRBJ2-7; D call uncertain. CDR3 size: 14 residues. The V end lost 1 base, the J end lost 5 bases, and 12 bases lay between the germline ends. Germline V gene sequence: CDR1 MGHRA, CDR2 YSYEKL. The DNA for the CDR3 is TGCGCCAGCAGCCAAGTTTTTGAAGGGAACGAGCAGTACTTC. It codes for CASSQVFEGNEQYF.

The table lists this clonotype with many counts. The chain carries TRBV7-6 and TRBJ2-3; unclear D gene. The V gene lost 10 bases and the J gene lost 0 bases, with 11 bases spanning the gap. The CDR3 loop spans 13 amino acids. The germline V gene has CDR1 SGHVS and CDR2 FNYEAQ. The DNA of the CDR3 is TGTGCCACAAAGGCGATTAGCACAGATACGCAGTATTTT. Amino acid sequence: CATKAISTDTQYF.

This chain uses TRBV9 with TRBJ2-7, with 10 nucleotides matching TRBD1. Germline V gives CDR1 SGDLS, CDR2 YYNGEE. This CDR3 contains 15 residues. J gave up 3 bases and V 0 bases, and 3 bases lay outside the gene matches. The CDR3 protein is CASSVAGQGFYEQYF. CDR3 coding DNA: TGTGCCAGCAGCGTAGCGGGACAGGGGTTCTACGAGCAGTACTTC.

This clonotype has a count of ten or more. The gene calls are TRBV7-6 and TRBJ1-2; unclear D gene. Germline V gives CDR1 SGHVS, CDR2 FNYEAQ. Trimming removed 1 base at V and 6 bases at J, with 6 bases between. This CDR3 comprises 12 residues. CDR3 DNA: TGTGCCAGCAGCTTAGACAATCATGGCTACACCTTC. It translates to CASSLDNHGYTF.